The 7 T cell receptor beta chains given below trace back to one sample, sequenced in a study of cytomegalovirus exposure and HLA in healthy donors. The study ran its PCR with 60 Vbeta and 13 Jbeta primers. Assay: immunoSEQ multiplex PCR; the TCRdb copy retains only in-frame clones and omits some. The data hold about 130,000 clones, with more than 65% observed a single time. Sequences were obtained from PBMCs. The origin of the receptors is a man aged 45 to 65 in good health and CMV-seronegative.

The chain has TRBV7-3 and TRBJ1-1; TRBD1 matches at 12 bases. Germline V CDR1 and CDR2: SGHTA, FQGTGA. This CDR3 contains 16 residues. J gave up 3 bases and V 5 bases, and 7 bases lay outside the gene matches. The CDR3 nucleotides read TGTGCCAGCAGCCCAGGGACAGGGGGCTTCGACACTGAAGCTTTCTTT. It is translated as CASSPGTGGFDTEAFF.

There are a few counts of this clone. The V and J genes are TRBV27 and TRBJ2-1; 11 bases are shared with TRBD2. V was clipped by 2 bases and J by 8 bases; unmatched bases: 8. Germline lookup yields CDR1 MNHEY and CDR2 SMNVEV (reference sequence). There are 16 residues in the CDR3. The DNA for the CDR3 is TGTGCCAGCAGTTTAGTAGCGGGGGGGCCTGGCTATGAGCAGTTCTTC. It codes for CASSLVAGGPGYEQFF.

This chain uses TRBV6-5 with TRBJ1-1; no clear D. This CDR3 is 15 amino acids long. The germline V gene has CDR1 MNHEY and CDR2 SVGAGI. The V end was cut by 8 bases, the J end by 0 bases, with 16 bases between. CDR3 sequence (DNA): TGTGCCAGCCTCACGTGGGGAGGAATGAACACTGAAGCTTTCTTT. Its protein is CASLTWGGMNTEAFF.

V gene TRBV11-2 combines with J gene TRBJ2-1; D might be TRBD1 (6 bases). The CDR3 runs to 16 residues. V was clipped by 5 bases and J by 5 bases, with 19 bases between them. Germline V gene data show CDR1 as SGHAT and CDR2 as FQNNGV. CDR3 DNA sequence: TGTGCCAGCAGCCCCCTCCAGGCAGGGGTTGACAATGAGCAGTTCTTC. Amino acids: CASSPLQAGVDNEQFF.

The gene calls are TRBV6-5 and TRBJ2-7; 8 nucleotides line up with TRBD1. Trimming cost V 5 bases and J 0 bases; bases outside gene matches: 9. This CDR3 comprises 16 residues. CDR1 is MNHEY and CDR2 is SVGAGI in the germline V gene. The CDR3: CASSNFWTGSSYEQYF. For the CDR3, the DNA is TGTGCCAGCAGTAACTTTTGGACAGGGAGCTCCTACGAGCAGTACTTC.

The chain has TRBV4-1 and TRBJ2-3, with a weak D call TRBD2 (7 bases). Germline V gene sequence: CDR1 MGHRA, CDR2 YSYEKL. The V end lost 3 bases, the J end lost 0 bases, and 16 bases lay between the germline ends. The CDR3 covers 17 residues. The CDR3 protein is CASSQRGGLSSTDTQYF. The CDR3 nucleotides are TGCGCCAGCAGCCAGAGGGGGGGACTCTCTAGCACAGATACGCAGTATTTT.

The CDR3 nucleotides read TGTGCCAGCAGTGAGGTTTTGGCAGTTACAGATACGCAGTATTTT. It yields the protein CASSEVLAVTDTQYF. The chain employs TRBV2 and TRBJ2-3, with no clear D. CDR1 SNHLY and CDR2 FYNNEI come from the germline V gene. Deletions cut 3 bases from V and 3 bases from J, with 13 bases between. This CDR3 spans 15 amino acids.